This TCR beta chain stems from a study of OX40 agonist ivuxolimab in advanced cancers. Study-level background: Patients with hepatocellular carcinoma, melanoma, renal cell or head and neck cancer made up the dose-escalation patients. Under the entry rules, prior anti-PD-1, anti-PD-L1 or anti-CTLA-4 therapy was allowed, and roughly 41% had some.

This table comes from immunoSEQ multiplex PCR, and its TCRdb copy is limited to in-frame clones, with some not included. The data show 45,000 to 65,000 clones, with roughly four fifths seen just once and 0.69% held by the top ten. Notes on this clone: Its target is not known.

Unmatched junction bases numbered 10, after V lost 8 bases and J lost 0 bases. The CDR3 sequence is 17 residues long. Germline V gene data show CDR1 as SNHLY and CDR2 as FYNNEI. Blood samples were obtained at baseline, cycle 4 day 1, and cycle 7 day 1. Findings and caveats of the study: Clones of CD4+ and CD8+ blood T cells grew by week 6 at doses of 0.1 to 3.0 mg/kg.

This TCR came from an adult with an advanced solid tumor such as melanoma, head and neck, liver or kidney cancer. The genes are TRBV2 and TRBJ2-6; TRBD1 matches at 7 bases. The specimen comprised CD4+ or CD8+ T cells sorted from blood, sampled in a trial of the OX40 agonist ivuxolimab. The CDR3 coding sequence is TGTGCCAGCCAACCCGGGACAGTTCCCTCTGGGGCCAACGTCCTGACTTTC. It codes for CASQPGTVPSGANVLTF.